This T cell receptor beta chain was captured by sequencing in a study of T-cell memory formation after mild COVID-19. Comments on this clonotype: Its antigen is as yet unknown.

The germline V and J ends were trimmed by 5 bases and 4 bases, with 15 bases remaining between them. The CDR3 sequence is 14 residues long. The V gene's germline CDR1 is MNHEY and CDR2 SVGEGT. Study-level results: Clones from the second wave (peaking day 37) had unconfirmed SARS-CoV-2 specificity. The study detected some responding clones in pre-infection memory, suggesting cross-reactive memory joined. Shrinking CD4+ clones resided mostly in CM and EM, and CD8+ ones in EMRA.

TCRdb itself ran the 5' RACE reads through MiXCR, one entry per CDR3 protein. The top ten hold around 31% of the sample, which has 65,000 to 90,000 distinct CDR3 sequences, approximately 15% seen once. This clonotype was obtained from an adult woman who had mild COVID-19 (a few samples of this study predate the infection). Cell type and time point are not known. The V call is TRBV6-2 or TRBV6-3, the J call TRBJ2-7, with D possibly being TRBD1 (5 bases). The sequencing input was PBMCs or a T cell subset sorted from them (not recorded which). The chain's CDR3 is CASSTGREGYEQYF. For the CDR3, the DNA is TGTGCCAGCAGTACGGGCAGGGAAGGGTACGAGCAGTACTTC.